A single sample gave rise to the 5 T cell receptor beta chains below, sequenced in a study of response to subunit inactivated influenza vaccine. MiXCR, applied by TCRdb to the RT-PCR reads, yields one record per CDR3 protein. The sample yields about 500,000 distinct CDR3 sequences, approximately 17% seen once. Sequencing was performed on CD4+ T cells sorted from PBMCs, taken less than 30 months after vaccination. These receptors all come from a man between 50 and 70 years old who received an inactivated influenza vaccine.

This clonotype has more than one count but fewer than ten. The gene calls are TRBV28 and TRBJ1-1; D might be TRBD1 (5 bases). CDR1 and CDR2 from the germline V gene are MDHEN and SYDVKM. This CDR3 region has 13 residues. V was trimmed by 7 bases and J by 5 bases, leaving 14 bases between them. CDR3 loop: CASIRGVGTEAFF. The CDR3, as DNA: TGTGCCAGCATTCGAGGGGTGGGGACTGAAGCTTTCTTT.

This clonotype was recorded a few times. This chain uses TRBV20-1 with TRBJ2-2, with 8 bases matching TRBD1. Trimming cost V 4 bases and J 4 bases; bases outside gene matches: 5. The CDR3 runs 14 residues. Germline CDR1 reads DFQATT; CDR2 reads SNEGSKA (reference sequence). For the CDR3, the DNA is TGCAGTGCTAATGGACAGGGTCGCACCGGGGAGCTGTTTTTT. Translating it yields CSANGQGRTGELFF.

This rearrangement joins TRBV10-2 to TRBJ2-7, with no clear D. CDR3 size: 12 residues. V was cut by 4 bases and J by 6 bases, with 10 bases left in between. Germline CDR1 WSHSY, CDR2 SAAADI. CDR3 region: CASSVLEREQYF. The CDR3 DNA sequence: TGCGCCAGCAGTGTGTTGGAGCGCGAGCAGTACTTC.

A few counts support this clonotype. J is TRBJ2-1 and V is TRBV5-1; tentative D call: TRBD1 (5 bases). Looked up from germline, CDR1 is SGHRS and CDR2 is YFSETQ. V lost 2 bases and J 4 bases, leaving 16 bases between the germline ends. This CDR3 spans 16 amino acids. Here the CDR3 reads CASSLSPNQGYNEQFF. The CDR3 DNA is TGCGCCAGCAGCTTATCACCGAACCAGGGTTACAATGAGCAGTTCTTC.

This clonotype was detected only a few times. The V and J genes are TRBV24-1 and TRBJ1-4, with D perhaps matching TRBD1 (5 bases). From germline, CDR1 is KGHDR and CDR2 SFDVKD. Trimming cost V 5 bases and J 1 base, with 13 bases left between them. This CDR3 has 16 amino acids. This CDR3 is CATSGGDGGTNEKLFF. The DNA for the CDR3 is TGTGCCACCAGTGGGGGTGACGGGGGAACTAATGAAAAACTGTTTTTT.